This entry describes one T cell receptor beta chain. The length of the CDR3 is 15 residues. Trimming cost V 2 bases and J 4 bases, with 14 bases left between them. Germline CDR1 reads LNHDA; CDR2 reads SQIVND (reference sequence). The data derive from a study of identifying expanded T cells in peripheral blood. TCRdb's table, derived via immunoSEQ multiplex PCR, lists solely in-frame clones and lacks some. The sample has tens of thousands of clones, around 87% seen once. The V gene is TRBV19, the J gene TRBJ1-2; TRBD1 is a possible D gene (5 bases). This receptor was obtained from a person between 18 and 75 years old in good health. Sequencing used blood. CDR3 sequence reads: CASSISVGGGYGYTF. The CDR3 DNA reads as TGTGCCAGTAGTATATCGGTCGGCGGGGGCTATGGCTACACCTTC.